This T cell receptor beta chain came from a study of early T cells in non-severe SARS-CoV-2 infection. Via MiXCR, TCRdb re-called the 5' RACE reads, giving one row per CDR3 protein. Seen here are more than 95,000 distinct CDR3 sequences, 11% observed once, and the top ten hold under 5%. This CDR3 is 14 amino acids long. With V trimmed by 1 base and J by 10 bases, 5 bases remained unmatched. Germline V lookup: CDR1 MGHDK, CDR2 SYGVNS. Source: whole blood, taken at baseline. The J gene is TRBJ1-2, the V gene TRBV25-1, with 11 bases lining up with TRBD1. The TCR comes from an adult who was a healthcare worker with PCR-confirmed SARS-CoV-2 infection or an uninfected control (not recorded which). This CDR3 is CASSESGTGGFYTF. CDR3 coding DNA: TGTGCCAGCAGTGAATCGGGGACAGGGGGTTTCTACACCTTC.